The rows below give T cell receptor beta chains drawn from one sample of a study of cytomegalovirus exposure and HLA in healthy donors. This table comes from immunoSEQ multiplex PCR, and its TCRdb copy is limited to in-frame clones, with some not included. The profile shows about 190,000 clones, approximately 90% of them singletons. The sequenced sample was PBMCs. The receptor source for this set is a boy aged 2 to 10 in good health and CMV-seronegative. The CDR3 runs from the conserved cysteine through the conserved F or W. Each record gives: J gene, D gene, clone size, V gene, CDR3 DNA, CDR3 protein. The D gene is left open where the match is weak. The size entry is marked missing in some rows and otherwise reads once, few, many or a size class.

j_gene: TRBJ2-3
d_gene: TRBD2
abundance: -
v_gene: TRBV7-8
CDR3nt: TGTGCCAGCAGCCCCAGGGAGGGATGGGCAGATACGCAGTATTTT
CDR3aa: CASSPREGWADTQYF

j_gene: TRBJ2-7
d_gene: TRBD2
abundance: -
v_gene: TRBV27
CDR3nt: TGTGCCAGCAGGCGAACGGGGGGTAGGGACCGCTCCTACGAGCAGTACTTC
CDR3aa: CASRRTGGRDRSYEQYF

j_gene: TRBJ2-1
d_gene: -
abundance: -
v_gene: TRBV2
CDR3nt: TGTGCCAGCAGGGGAACCCTAGCGCTGTTAGATGAGCAGTTCTTC
CDR3aa: CASRGTLALLDEQFF

j_gene: TRBJ1-6
d_gene: -
abundance: few
v_gene: TRBV9
CDR3nt: TGTGCCAGCAGCGCAGGTAATTCACCCCTCCACTTT
CDR3aa: CASSAGNSPLHF

j_gene: TRBJ2-7
d_gene: TRBD2
abundance: once
v_gene: TRBV6-5
CDR3nt: TGTGCCAGCCGGGGACGGGAGGGCTACGAGCAGTACTTC
CDR3aa: CASRGREGYEQYF

j_gene: TRBJ1-2
d_gene: -
abundance: few
v_gene: TRBV4-1
CDR3nt: TGCGCCAGCAGCCAAGATGGGGGGGTAGGTGGCTACACCTTC
CDR3aa: CASSQDGGVGGYTF

j_gene: TRBJ1-3
d_gene: -
abundance: -
v_gene: TRBV6-5
CDR3nt: TGTGCCAGCAGTTCTAGTTCCATCTCGGGAAACACCATATATTTT
CDR3aa: CASSSSSISGNTIYF

j_gene: TRBJ1-1
d_gene: TRBD1
abundance: -
v_gene: TRBV30
CDR3nt: TGTGCCTGGAACAGGGGGTTTACGAACACTGAAGCTTTCTTT
CDR3aa: CAWNRGFTNTEAFF

j_gene: TRBJ2-1
d_gene: TRBD2
abundance: -
v_gene: TRBV9
CDR3nt: TGTGCCAGCAGCGTAGGCCTAGCGGATTACAATGAGCAGTTCTTC
CDR3aa: CASSVGLADYNEQFF

j_gene: TRBJ2-5
d_gene: TRBD2
abundance: -
v_gene: TRBV13
CDR3nt: TGTGCCAGCAGCCTAAAGGGGCCGGGACTAGCGGGGCGAGAAGAGACCCAGTACTTC
CDR3aa: CASSLKGPGLAGREETQYF

j_gene: TRBJ1-5
d_gene: TRBD1
abundance: -
v_gene: TRBV30
CDR3nt: TGTGCCTGGAGTGTAAGGGGGCCAGGCAATCAGCCCCAGCATTTT
CDR3aa: CAWSVRGPGNQPQHF

j_gene: TRBJ2-5
d_gene: TRBD2
abundance: few
v_gene: TRBV7-3
CDR3nt: TGTGCCAGCAGCCCGACCGTCGGGGGGGCCCAGTACTTC
CDR3aa: CASSPTVGGAQYF

j_gene: TRBJ2-3
d_gene: -
abundance: -
v_gene: TRBV29-1
CDR3nt: TGCAGCGTTGAAGATTCGCTAGCGAGCACAGATACGCAGTATTTT
CDR3aa: CSVEDSLASTDTQYF

j_gene: TRBJ2-2
d_gene: TRBD1
abundance: -
v_gene: TRBV5-1
CDR3nt: TGCGCCAGCAGCCCGCGGACAGGGGGCCAGTCCGGGGAGCTGTTTTTT
CDR3aa: CASSPRTGGQSGELFF

j_gene: TRBJ2-5
d_gene: TRBD1
abundance: -
v_gene: TRBV9
CDR3nt: TGTGCCAGCAGCGTTCGGGACAGGATGGTAGAGACCCAGTACTTC
CDR3aa: CASSVRDRMVETQYF